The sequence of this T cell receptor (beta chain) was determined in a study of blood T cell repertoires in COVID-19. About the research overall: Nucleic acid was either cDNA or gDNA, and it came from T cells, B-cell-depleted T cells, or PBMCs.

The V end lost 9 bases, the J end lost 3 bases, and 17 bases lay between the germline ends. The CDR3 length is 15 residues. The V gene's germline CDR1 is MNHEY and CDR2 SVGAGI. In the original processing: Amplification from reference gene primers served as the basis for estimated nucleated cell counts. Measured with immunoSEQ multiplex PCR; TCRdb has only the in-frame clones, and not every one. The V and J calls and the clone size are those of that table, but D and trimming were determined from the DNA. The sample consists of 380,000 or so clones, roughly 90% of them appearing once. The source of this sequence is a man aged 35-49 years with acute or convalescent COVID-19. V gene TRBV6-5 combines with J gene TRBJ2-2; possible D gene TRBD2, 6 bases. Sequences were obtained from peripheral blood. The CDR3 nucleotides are TGTGCCAGTATTACGCTGCGGGGTTACACCGGGGAGCTGTTTTTT. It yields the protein CASITLRGYTGELFF.